These 10 T cell receptor beta chains were all obtained from the same sample, sequenced in a study of CD8 T cells in ankylosing spondylitis. TCRdb re-derived calls from the 5' RACE reads in MiXCR, one entry per CDR3 protein. Of 250,000 to 400,000 distinct CDR3 sequences in the sample, 11% are singletons; the top ten hold around 8.4%. Sequenced input: blood, either unsorted or a sorted T cell fraction (not recorded which). These receptors were obtained from a female donor with ankylosing spondylitis or in good health (not recorded which).

At least ten counts were recorded for this clonotype. CDR3 protein: CASSQSTDTQYF. The CDR3 bases are TGCGCCAGCAGCCAAAGCACAGATACGCAGTATTTT. This chain uses TRBV5-1 with TRBJ2-3; D is unclear. This CDR3 has 12 residues. The V and J ends lost 4 bases and 0 bases respectively, with 3 bases between them. Germline V gene lookup returns CDR1 SGHRS and CDR2 YFSETQ.

In its sample, this clonotype was seen once. The chain links TRBV28 to TRBJ1-2, with D perhaps matching TRBD1 (6 bases). The ends were cut back, 1 base at V and 4 bases at J, with 10 bases in the middle. CDR1 and CDR2 from the germline V gene are MDHEN and SYDVKM. The CDR3 sequence is 14 residues long. The CDR3 DNA reads TGTGCCAGCAGTTTATCACAGGGCTCCTATGGCTACACCTTC. Its protein is CASSLSQGSYGYTF.

This clonotype was observed at least ten times. The chain uses TRBV5-1 and TRBJ2-2; D is ambiguous. The CDR3 length is 16 residues. Trimming cost V 5 bases and J 4 bases, with 18 bases left between them. Per the germline V gene, CDR1 is SGHRS and CDR2 is YFSETQ. CDR3 coding DNA: TGCGCCAGCAGTCCGGAGCTCCTCCCGGGCACCGGGGAGCTGTTTTTT. Protein sequence: CASSPELLPGTGELFF.

There are many counts of this clonotype. The V gene is TRBV9, the J gene TRBJ1-1, with D unresolved. This CDR3 spans 14 amino acids. Per germline, CDR1 SGDLS and CDR2 YYNGEE. V was trimmed by 3 bases and J by 4 bases, leaving 13 bases between them. CDR3 sequence reads: CASSAEPSATEAFF. In DNA, the CDR3 is TGTGCCAGCAGCGCCGAACCTTCAGCCACTGAAGCTTTCTTT. The full variable domain, in which reference TRBV9 and TRBJ1-1 provide the parts outside the CDR3, is DSGVTQTPKHLITATGQRVTLRCSPRSGDLSVYWYQQSLDQGLQFLIQYYNGEERAKGNILERFSAQQFPDLHSELNLSSLELGDSALYFCASSAEPSATEAFFGQGTRLTVV.

The sample holds many counts of this clonotype. J is TRBJ2-3 and V is TRBV5-1, with D possibly called TRBD1 or TRBD2 (6 bases each). The CDR3 sequence is 16 residues long. Deletions cut 5 bases from V and 4 bases from J, with 20 bases between. Germline V gives CDR1 SGHRS, CDR2 YFSETQ. The DNA for the CDR3 is TGCGCCAGCAGTTGGGACACCGCGGGGAGCGCAGATACGCAGTATTTT. Amino acid sequence: CASSWDTAGSADTQYF. Full variable domain (remainder filled in from reference TRBV5-1 and TRBJ2-3): KAGVTQTPRYLIKTRGQQVTLSCSPISGHRSVSWYQQTPGQGLQFLFEYFSETQRNKGNFPGRFSGRQFSNSRSEMNVSTLELGDSALYLCASSWDTAGSADTQYFGPGTRLTVL.

This clonotype has a count of ten or more. The chain recombines TRBV15 with TRBJ2-7; TRBD1 matches at 8 bases. Germline values: CDR1 LNHNV, CDR2 YYDKDF (reference sequence). Trimming took 3 bases from V and 0 from J; bases not matched to a gene: 10. This CDR3 spans 17 amino acids. CDR3 nucleotide sequence: TGTGCCACCAGCAGTGAGCTAAGGACAGGGATCTCCTACGAGCAGTACTTC. Amino acids: CATSSELRTGISYEQYF.

This clonotype was seen at least ten times. V usage is TRBV29-1 and J usage is TRBJ1-3; D not certain. Germline CDR1 reads SQVTM; CDR2 reads ANQGSEA. The length of the CDR3 is 11 residues. Trimming took 7 bases from V and 2 from J, leaving 6 bases between them. The CDR3, as DNA: TGCAGCGCTGGCACTGGAAACACCATATATTTT. This sequence encodes CSAGTGNTIYF. The full variable domain, rest sourced from reference TRBV29-1 and TRBJ1-3, is SAVISQKPSRDICQRGTSLTIQCQVDSQVTMMFWYRQQPGQSLTLIATANQGSEATYESGFVIDKFPISRPNLTFSTLTVSNMSPEDSSIYLCSAGTGNTIYFGEGSWLTVV.

This clonotype was seen ten or more times. The J gene is TRBJ2-7, the V gene TRBV28, with D perhaps TRBD1 (5 bases). Trimming stripped 6 bases from V and 0 bases from J, with 9 bases between. CDR1 is MDHEN and CDR2 is SYDVKM in the germline V gene. The CDR3 runs to 13 residues. The CDR3 loop is CASRWGGSYEQYF. CDR3 sequence (DNA): TGTGCCAGCAGGTGGGGCGGCTCCTACGAGCAGTACTTC.

This clonotype has at least ten counts. The CDR3 region has the DNA TGTGCCAGCAGTTCCACAGGGAAGGGGTCCTACGAGCAGTACTTC. As protein: CASSSTGKGSYEQYF. The chain combines TRBV12-3 or TRBV12-4 with TRBJ2-7; tentative D call: TRBD1 (6 bases). Deletions cut 4 bases from V and 1 base from J, with 14 bases between. The CDR3 sequence is 15 residues long.

Of note for this clonotype: A much larger clone lies one base from this, so it may be a read error. This rearrangement joins TRBV20-1 to TRBJ1-5, with D perhaps TRBD1 (5 bases). Germline V lookup: CDR1 DFQATT, CDR2 SNEGSKA (reference sequence). The CDR3 totals 14 residues. This CDR3 is CSARTRAGVQPQPF. The CDR3 DNA reads TGCAGTGCTAGAACCAGGGCGGGAGTTCAGCCCCAGCCTTTT.